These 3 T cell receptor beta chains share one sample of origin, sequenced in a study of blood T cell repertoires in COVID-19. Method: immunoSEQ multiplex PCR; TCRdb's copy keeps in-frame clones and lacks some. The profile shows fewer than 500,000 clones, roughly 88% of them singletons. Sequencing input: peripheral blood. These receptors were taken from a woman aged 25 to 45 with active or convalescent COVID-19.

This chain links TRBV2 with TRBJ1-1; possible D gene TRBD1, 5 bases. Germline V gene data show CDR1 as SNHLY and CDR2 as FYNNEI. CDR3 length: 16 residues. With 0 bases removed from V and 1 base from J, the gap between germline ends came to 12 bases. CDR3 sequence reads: CASSEAPGHTNTEAFF. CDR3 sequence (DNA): TGTGCCAGCAGTGAAGCGCCTGGACACACGAACACTGAAGCTTTCTTT.

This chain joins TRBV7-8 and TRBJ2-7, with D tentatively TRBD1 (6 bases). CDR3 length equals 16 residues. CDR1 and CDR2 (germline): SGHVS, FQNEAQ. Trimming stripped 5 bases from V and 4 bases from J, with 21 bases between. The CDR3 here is CASSTTGSLYLYEQYF. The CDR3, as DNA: TGTGCCAGCAGCACAACAGGGTCCCTCTACCTTTACGAGCAGTACTTC.

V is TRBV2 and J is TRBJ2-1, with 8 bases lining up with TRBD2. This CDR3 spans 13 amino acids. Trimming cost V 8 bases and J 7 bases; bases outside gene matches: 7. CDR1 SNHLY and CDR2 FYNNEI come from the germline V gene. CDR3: CASGAGGGNEQFF. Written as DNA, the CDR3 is TGTGCCAGCGGGGCGGGGGGAGGTAATGAGCAGTTCTTC.